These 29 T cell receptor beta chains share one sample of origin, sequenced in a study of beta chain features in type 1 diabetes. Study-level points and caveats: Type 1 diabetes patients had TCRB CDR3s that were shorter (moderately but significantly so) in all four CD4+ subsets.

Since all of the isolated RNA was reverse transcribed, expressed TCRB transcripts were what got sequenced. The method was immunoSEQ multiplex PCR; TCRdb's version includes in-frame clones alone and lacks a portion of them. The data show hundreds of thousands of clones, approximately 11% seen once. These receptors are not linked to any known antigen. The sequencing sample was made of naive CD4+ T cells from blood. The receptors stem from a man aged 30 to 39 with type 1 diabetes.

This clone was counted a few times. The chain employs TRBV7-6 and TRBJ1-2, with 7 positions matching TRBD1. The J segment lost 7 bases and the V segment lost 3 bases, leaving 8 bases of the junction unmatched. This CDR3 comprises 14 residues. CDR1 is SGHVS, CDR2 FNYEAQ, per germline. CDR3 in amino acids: CASSLTGMSGGYTF. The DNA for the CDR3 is TGTGCCAGCAGCTTGACAGGGATGAGCGGTGGCTACACCTTC.

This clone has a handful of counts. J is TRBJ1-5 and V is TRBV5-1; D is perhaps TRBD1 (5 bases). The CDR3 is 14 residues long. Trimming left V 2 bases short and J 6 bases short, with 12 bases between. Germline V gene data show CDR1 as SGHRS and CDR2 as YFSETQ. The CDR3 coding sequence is TGCGCCAGCAGCTTAATCGGGGGTTCTCAGCCCCAGCATTTT. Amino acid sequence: CASSLIGGSQPQHF. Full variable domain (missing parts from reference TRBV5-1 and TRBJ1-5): KAGVTQTPRYLIKTRGQQVTLSCSPISGHRSVSWYQQTPGQGLQFLFEYFSETQRNKGNFPGRFSGRQFSNSRSEMNVSTLELGDSALYLCASSLIGGSQPQHFGDGTRLSIL.

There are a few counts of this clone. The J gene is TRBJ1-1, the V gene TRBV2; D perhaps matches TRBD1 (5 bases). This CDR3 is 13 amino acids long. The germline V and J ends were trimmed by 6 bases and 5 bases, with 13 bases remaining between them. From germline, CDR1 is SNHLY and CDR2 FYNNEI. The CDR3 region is CASRIRAGTEAFF. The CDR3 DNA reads TGTGCCAGCAGGATTAGGGCAGGGACTGAAGCTTTCTTT.

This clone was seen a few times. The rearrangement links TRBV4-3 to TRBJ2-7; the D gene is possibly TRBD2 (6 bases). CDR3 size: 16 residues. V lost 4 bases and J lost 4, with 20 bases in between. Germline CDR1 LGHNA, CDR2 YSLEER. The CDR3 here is CASSRSRREYRYEQYF. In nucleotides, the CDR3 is TGCGCCAGCAGCCGATCCCGTCGGGAGTACAGATACGAGCAGTACTTC.

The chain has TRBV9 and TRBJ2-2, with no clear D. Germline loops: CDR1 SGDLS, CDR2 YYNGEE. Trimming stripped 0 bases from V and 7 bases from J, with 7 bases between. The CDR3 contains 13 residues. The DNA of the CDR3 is TGTGCCAGCAGCGTAGAATCTAGCGGGGAGCTGTTTTTT. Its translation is CASSVESSGELFF.

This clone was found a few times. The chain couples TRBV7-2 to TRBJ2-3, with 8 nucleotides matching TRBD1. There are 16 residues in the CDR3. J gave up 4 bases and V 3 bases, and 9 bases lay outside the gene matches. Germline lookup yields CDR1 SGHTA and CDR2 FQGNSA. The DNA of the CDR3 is TGTGCCAGCAGCTTGACAGGGGCCGTTAAGGCAGATACGCAGTATTTT. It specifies CASSLTGAVKADTQYF.

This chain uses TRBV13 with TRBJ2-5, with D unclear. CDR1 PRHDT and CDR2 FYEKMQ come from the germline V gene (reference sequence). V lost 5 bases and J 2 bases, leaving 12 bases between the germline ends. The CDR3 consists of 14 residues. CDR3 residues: CASSPRLPQETQYF. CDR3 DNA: TGTGCCAGCAGCCCTCGACTCCCTCAAGAGACCCAGTACTTC.

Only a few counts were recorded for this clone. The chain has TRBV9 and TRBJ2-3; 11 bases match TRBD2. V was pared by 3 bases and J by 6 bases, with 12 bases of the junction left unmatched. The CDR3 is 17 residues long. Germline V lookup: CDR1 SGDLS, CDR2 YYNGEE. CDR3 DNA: TGTGCCAGCAGCGCCTTCTCCCTAGCGGGGGGAGAGGATACGCAGTATTTT. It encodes CASSAFSLAGGEDTQYF.

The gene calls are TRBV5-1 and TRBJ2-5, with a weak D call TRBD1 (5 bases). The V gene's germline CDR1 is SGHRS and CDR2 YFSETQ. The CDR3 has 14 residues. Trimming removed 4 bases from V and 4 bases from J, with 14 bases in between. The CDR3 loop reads CASSETDPRETQYF. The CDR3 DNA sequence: TGCGCCAGCAGCGAGACAGATCCGAGAGAGACCCAGTACTTC.

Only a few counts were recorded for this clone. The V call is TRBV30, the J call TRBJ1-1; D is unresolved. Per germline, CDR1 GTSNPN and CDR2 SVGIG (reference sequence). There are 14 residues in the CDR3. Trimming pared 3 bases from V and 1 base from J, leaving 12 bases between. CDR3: CAWSHRLSNTEAFF. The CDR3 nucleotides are TGTGCCTGGAGCCATCGACTGTCGAACACTGAAGCTTTCTTT.

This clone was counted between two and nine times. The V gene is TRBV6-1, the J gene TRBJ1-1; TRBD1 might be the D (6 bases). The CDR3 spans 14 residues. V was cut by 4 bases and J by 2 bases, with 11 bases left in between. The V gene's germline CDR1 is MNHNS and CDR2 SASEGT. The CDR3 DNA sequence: TGTGCCAGCAGTGTTACAGGGACCAACACTGAAGCTTTCTTT. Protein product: CASSVTGTNTEAFF.

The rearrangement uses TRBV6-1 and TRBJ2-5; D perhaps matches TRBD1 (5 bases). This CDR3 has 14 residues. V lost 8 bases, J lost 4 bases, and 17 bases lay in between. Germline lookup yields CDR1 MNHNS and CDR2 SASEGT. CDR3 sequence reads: CASAFGAERETQYF. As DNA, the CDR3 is TGTGCCAGCGCATTTGGGGCGGAGCGAGAGACCCAGTACTTC.

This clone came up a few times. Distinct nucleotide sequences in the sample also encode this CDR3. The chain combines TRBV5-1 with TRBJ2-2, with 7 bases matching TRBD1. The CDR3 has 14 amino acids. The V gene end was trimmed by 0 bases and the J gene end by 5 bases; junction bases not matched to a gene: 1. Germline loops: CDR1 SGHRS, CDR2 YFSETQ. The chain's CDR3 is CASSLVQGTGELFF. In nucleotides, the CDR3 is TGCGCCAGCAGCTTGGTACAGGGGACCGGGGAGCTGTTTTTT.

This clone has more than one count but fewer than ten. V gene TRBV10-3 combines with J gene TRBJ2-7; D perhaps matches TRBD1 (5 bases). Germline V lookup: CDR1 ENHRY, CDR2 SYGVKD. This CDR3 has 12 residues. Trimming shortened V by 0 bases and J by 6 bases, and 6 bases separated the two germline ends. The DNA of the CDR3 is TGTGCCATCAGTGAGTCAGGGGTCGAGCAGTACTTC. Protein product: CAISESGVEQYF.

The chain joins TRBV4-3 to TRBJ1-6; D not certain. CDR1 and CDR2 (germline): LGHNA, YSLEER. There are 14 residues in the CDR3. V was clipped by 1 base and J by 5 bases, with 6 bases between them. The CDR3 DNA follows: TGCGCCAGCAGCCAAGCACAGAATAATTCACCCCTCCACTTT. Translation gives CASSQAQNNSPLHF.

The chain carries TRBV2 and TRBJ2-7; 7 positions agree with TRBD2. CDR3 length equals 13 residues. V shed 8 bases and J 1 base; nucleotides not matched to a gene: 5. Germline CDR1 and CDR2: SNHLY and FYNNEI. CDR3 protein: CASQSGGSYEQYF. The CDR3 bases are TGTGCCAGCCAATCGGGAGGTTCCTACGAGCAGTACTTC.

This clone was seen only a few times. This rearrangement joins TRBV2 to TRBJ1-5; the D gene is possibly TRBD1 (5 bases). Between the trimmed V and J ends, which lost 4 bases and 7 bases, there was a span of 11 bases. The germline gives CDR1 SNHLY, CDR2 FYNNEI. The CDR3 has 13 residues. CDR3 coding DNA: TGTGCCAGCAGTGGGGAGGGGACGCAGCCCCAGCATTTT. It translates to CASSGEGTQPQHF.

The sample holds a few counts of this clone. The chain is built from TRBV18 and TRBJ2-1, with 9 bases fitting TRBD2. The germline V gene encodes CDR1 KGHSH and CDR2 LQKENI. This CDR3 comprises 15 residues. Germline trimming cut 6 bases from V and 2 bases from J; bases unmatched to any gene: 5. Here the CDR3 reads CASSPAGGPYNEQFF. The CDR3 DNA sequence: TGTGCCAGCTCCCCAGCGGGGGGACCCTACAATGAGCAGTTCTTC. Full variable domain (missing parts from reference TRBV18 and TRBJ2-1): NAGVMQNPRHLVRRRGQEARLRCSPMKGHSHVYWYRQLPEEGLKFMVYLQKENIIDESGMPKERFSAEFPKEGPSILRIQQVVRGDSAAYFCASSPAGGPYNEQFFGPGTRLTVL.

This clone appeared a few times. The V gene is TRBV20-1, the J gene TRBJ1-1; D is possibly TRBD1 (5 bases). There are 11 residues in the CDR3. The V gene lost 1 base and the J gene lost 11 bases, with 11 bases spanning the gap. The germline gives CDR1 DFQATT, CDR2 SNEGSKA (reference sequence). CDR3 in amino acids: CSARGSKGAFF. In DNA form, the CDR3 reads TGCAGTGCTAGAGGGTCGAAGGGGGCTTTCTTT.

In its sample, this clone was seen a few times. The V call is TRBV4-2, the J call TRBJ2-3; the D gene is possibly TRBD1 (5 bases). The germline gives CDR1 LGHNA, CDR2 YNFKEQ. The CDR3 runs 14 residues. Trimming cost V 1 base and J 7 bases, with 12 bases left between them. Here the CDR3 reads CASSQAGRANTQYF. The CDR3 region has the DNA TGTGCCAGCAGCCAAGCGGGCAGGGCCAATACGCAGTATTTT.

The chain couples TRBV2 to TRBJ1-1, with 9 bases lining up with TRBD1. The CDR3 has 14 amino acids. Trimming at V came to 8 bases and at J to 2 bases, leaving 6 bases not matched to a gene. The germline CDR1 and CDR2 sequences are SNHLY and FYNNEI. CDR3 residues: CASERQGVNTEAFF. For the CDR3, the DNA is TGTGCCAGCGAACGACAGGGGGTAAACACTGAAGCTTTCTTT.

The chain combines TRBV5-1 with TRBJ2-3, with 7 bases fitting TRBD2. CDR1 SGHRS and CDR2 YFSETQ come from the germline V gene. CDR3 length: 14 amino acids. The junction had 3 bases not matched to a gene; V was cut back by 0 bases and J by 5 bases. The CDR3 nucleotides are TGCGCCAGCAGCTTGGCGGGGAGGGGAGATACGCAGTATTTT. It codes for CASSLAGRGDTQYF.

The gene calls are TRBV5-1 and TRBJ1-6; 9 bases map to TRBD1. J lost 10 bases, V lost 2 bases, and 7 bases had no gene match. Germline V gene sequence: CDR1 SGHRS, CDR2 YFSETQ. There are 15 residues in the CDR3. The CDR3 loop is CASSLAGQGRSPLHF. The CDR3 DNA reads TGCGCCAGCAGCTTAGCGGGACAGGGAAGATCACCCCTCCACTTT.

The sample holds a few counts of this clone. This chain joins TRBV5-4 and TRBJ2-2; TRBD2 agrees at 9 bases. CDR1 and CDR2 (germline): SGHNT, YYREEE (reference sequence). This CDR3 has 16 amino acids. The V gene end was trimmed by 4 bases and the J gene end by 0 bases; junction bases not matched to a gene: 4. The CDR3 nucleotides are TGTGCCAGCAGCGACCAGCGGGGGGCGAACACCGGGGAGCTGTTTTTT. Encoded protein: CASSDQRGANTGELFF.

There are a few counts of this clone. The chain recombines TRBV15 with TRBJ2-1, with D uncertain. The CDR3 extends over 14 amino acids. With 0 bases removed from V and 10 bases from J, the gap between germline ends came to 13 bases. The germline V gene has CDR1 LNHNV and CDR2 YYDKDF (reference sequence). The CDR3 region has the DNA TGTGCCACCAGCAGAGATTTGGTGGCGGAAGAGCAGTTCTTC. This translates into CATSRDLVAEEQFF.

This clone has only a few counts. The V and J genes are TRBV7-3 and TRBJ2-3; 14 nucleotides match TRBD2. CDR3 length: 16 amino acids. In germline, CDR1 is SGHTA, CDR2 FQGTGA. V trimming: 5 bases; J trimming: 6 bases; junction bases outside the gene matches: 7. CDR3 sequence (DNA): TGTGCCAGCAGCCCCGGACTAGCGGGGGGTCAGGATACGCAGTATTTT. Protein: CASSPGLAGGQDTQYF. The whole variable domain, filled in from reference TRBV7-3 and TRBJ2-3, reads GAGVSQTPSNKVTEKGKYVELRCDPISGHTALYWYRQSLGQGPEFLIYFQGTGAADDSGLPNDRFFAVRPEGSVSTLKIQRTERGDSAVYLCASSPGLAGGQDTQYFGPGTRLTVL.

In nucleotides, the CDR3 is TGTGCCAGCAGCCAGCGGAACACAGATACGCAGTATTTT. As protein: CASSQRNTDTQYF. The chain is built from TRBV14 and TRBJ2-3; no clear D gene. The CDR3 length is 13 residues. Trimming removed 3 bases from V and 2 bases from J, with 6 bases in between. Germline V gene sequence: CDR1 SGHDN, CDR2 FVKESK. Complete variable domain (other parts from reference TRBV14 and TRBJ2-3): EAGVTQFPSHSVIEKGQTVTLRCDPISGHDNLYWYRRVMGKEIKFLLHFVKESKQDESGMPNNRFLAERTGGTYSTLKVQPAELEDSGVYFCASSQRNTDTQYFGPGTRLTVL.

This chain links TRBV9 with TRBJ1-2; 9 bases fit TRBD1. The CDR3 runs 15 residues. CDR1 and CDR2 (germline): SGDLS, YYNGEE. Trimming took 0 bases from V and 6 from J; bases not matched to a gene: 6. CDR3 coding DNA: TGTGCCAGCAGCGTAGACCCCTGGACAGGGGATGGCTACACCTTC. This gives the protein CASSVDPWTGDGYTF.

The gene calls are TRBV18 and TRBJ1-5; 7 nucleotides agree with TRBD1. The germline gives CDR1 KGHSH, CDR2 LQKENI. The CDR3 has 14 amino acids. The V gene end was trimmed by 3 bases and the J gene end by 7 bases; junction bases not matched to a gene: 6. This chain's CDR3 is CASSPAGGKQPQHF. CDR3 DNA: TGTGCCAGCTCACCCGCAGGGGGAAAACAGCCCCAGCATTTT. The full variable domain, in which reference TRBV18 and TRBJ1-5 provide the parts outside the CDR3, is NAGVMQNPRHLVRRRGQEARLRCSPMKGHSHVYWYRQLPEEGLKFMVYLQKENIIDESGMPKERFSAEFPKEGPSILRIQQVVRGDSAAYFCASSPAGGKQPQHFGDGTRLSIL.